This is a list of T cell receptor beta chains from one sample in a study of T cell changes during pregnancy in multiple sclerosis. Clones were read by immunoSEQ multiplex PCR, and TCRdb kept only the in-frame ones, dropping some. In the table there are tens of thousands of clones, just under 95% of which are singletons. The sample in question was peripheral blood, obtained in the third trimester of pregnancy. The receptor source for this set is a female donor in good health, enrolled as a control in a pregnancy study. Each CDR3 is given with its conserved first and last residue. Fields, in order: D gene, V gene, J gene, clone size, CDR3 protein, CDR3 DNA. The D gene is left open where the match is weak. The listing skips clone size in some rows; elsewhere it reads once, few, many or a size class.

>NA|TRBV25-1|TRBJ2-1|NA
CASSARANEQFF
TGTGCCAGCAGTGCCAGGGCCAATGAGCAGTTCTTC
>TRBD1|TRBV18|TRBJ1-4|once
CASSPLQGEGEKLFF
TGTGCCAGCTCACCACTACAGGGGGAAGGTGAAAAACTGTTTTTT
>NA|TRBV27|TRBJ2-7|NA
CASSSWDTLGEQYF
TGTGCCAGCAGTTCCTGGGACACCCTCGGCGAGCAGTACTTC
>NA|TRBV2|TRBJ2-7|once
CASRGTQGGLGEQYF
TGTGCCAGCAGGGGAACGCAGGGTGGTCTCGGCGAGCAGTACTTC
>TRBD1|TRBV7-2|TRBJ1-3|NA
CASSSTGGASGNTIYF
TGTGCCAGCAGTTCTACAGGGGGCGCGAGTGGAAACACCATATATTTT
>NA|TRBV11-2|TRBJ2-1|NA
CASRSLNEQFF
TGTGCCAGCAGATCCTTGAATGAGCAGTTCTTC
>NA|TRBV25-1|TRBJ2-7|NA
CASSDRGKGYEQYF
TGTGCCAGCAGTGACCGTGGGAAGGGGTACGAGCAGTACTTC
>TRBD2|TRBV19|TRBJ2-7|NA
CASSPGLAGSYEQYF
TGTGCCAGTAGTCCCGGACTAGCGGGATCCTACGAGCAGTACTTC
>NA|TRBV14|TRBJ2-5|NA
CASSQGTGNGEETQYF
TGTGCCAGCAGCCAAGGTACAGGGAATGGAGAAGAGACCCAGTACTTC
>NA|TRBV28|TRBJ1-1|few
CASSEMNTEAFF
TGTGCCAGCAGTGAGATGAACACTGAAGCTTTCTTT
>NA|TRBV28|TRBJ2-2|NA
CATGQTNTGELFF
TGTGCCACCGGACAGACGAACACCGGGGAGCTGTTTTTT
>NA|TRBV6-1|TRBJ1-4|NA
CASSERPGPNEKLFF
TGTGCCAGCAGTGAACGGCCAGGTCCTAATGAAAAACTGTTTTTT
>TRBD2|TRBV27|TRBJ2-7|NA
CASSPLGLAGYEQYF
TGTGCCAGCAGTCCCCTGGGTCTAGCGGGATACGAGCAGTACTTC
>NA|TRBV2|TRBJ2-5|NA
CASESGMQETQYF
TGTGCCAGCGAGAGCGGAATGCAAGAGACCCAGTACTTC
>NA|TRBV18|TRBJ2-7|NA
CASSPGETYEQYF
TGTGCCAGCTCACCTGGGGAGACCTACGAGCAGTACTTC
>NA|TRBV27|TRBJ2-3|once
CASSLGGLTDTQYF
TGTGCCAGCAGTTTAGGCGGCCTCACAGATACGCAGTATTTT
>NA|TRBV7-9|TRBJ2-5|NA
CASRAGPQEQETQYF
TGTGCCAGCAGGGCAGGGCCACAAGAACAAGAGACCCAGTACTTC
>TRBD2|TRBV27|TRBJ2-1|NA
CASSGGLAGHNEQFF
TGTGCCAGCAGTGGGGGACTAGCGGGACACAATGAGCAGTTCTTC
>TRBD1|TRBV28|TRBJ1-5|NA
CASGTGQLSNQPQHF
TGTGCCAGCGGGACAGGGCAGTTGAGCAATCAGCCCCAGCATTTT
>TRBD1|TRBV4-1|TRBJ2-3|once
CASSLQGTDTQYF
TGCGCCAGCAGCCTACAGGGGACAGATACGCAGTATTTT
>TRBD1|TRBV2|TRBJ2-4|NA
CASNTGGTGGSGKNIQYF
TGTGCCAGCAACACCGGCGGGACAGGGGGCTCTGGCAAAAACATTCAGTACTTC
>TRBD1|TRBV11-2|TRBJ1-2|NA
CASSSTGTGYGYTF
TGTGCCAGCAGCTCCACCGGGACAGGATATGGCTACACCTTC
>NA|TRBV21-1|TRBJ2-3|NA
CASSDINRMTDTQYF
TGTGCCAGCAGCGATATCAACAGGATGACAGATACGCAGTATTTT
>TRBD2|TRBV7-2|TRBJ2-3|NA
CASSLGGLAGGADTQYF
TGTGCCAGCAGCTTAGGGGGACTAGCGGGTGGGGCAGATACGCAGTATTTT
>TRBD1|TRBV27|TRBJ2-7|NA
CASGDRLAYEQYF
TGTGCCAGTGGGGACAGGCTGGCCTACGAGCAGTACTTC
>NA|TRBV28|TRBJ2-3|NA
CASSEGGISTDTQYF
TGTGCCAGCAGCGAAGGGGGTATAAGCACAGATACGCAGTATTTT
>NA|TRBV5-1|TRBJ2-2|NA
CASSWRGPGELFF
TGCGCCAGCAGCTGGAGGGGGCCCGGGGAGCTGTTTTTT
>TRBD2|TRBV4-1|TRBJ2-1|NA
CASSAPGTSGYNEQFF
TGCGCCAGCAGCGCCCCCGGGACTAGCGGGTACAATGAGCAGTTCTTC
>NA|TRBV5-1|TRBJ2-7|NA
CASSSDMPYEQYF
TGCGCCAGCAGCTCCGACATGCCCTACGAGCAGTACTTC
>TRBD1|TRBV6-1|TRBJ2-3|NA
CASSPGQGTDTQYF
TGTGCCAGCAGTCCTGGACAGGGCACAGATACGCAGTATTTT
>TRBD1|TRBV6-1|TRBJ2-7|NA
CASSRDSLYEQYF
TGTGCCAGCAGCCGGGACAGCCTCTACGAGCAGTACTTC
>NA|TRBV2|TRBJ2-6|NA
CASSEGSGSSSGANVLTF
TGTGCCAGCAGTGAAGGGAGTGGCAGCAGCTCTGGGGCCAACGTCCTGACTTTC
>NA|TRBV7-9|TRBJ2-7|NA
CASSQLLSYEQYF
TGTGCCAGCAGCCAATTACTCTCCTACGAGCAGTACTTC
>NA|TRBV7-2|TRBJ2-7|once
CASSLATGRRYEQYF
TGTGCCAGCAGCTTAGCCACCGGGAGAAGATACGAGCAGTACTTC
>TRBD1|TRBV5-1|TRBJ2-3|NA
CASSPGTAADTQYF
TGCGCCAGCAGCCCAGGGACAGCGGCAGATACGCAGTATTTT
>TRBD1|TRBV7-9|TRBJ1-1|NA
CASSLALTGQGAGTEAFF
TGTGCCAGCAGCTTAGCCCTAACGGGACAGGGGGCCGGCACTGAAGCTTTCTTT
>NA|TRBV6-5|TRBJ1-1|NA
CASSYGQWTEAFF
TGTGCCAGCAGTTACGGGCAGTGGACTGAAGCTTTCTTT